This TCR beta chain was found in a study of T cell changes during pregnancy in multiple sclerosis. Produced via immunoSEQ multiplex PCR; TCRdb's table is partial and in-frame only. The sample includes some 110,000 clones, 92% seen only once; the top ten take less than 2%. The germline V and J ends were trimmed by 4 bases and 1 base, with 13 bases remaining between them. This CDR3 spans 15 amino acids. Germline loops: CDR1 KGHSH, CDR2 LQKENI. The TCR originated in a female donor with multiple sclerosis, enrolled in a pregnancy study. This rearrangement joins TRBV18 to TRBJ1-1, with TRBD1 as a possible D gene (5 bases). The sequencing used peripheral blood, collected in the third trimester of pregnancy. In DNA form, the CDR3 reads TGTGCCAGCTCACTTGGGGGACTTCGGAACACTGAAGCTTTCTTT. It codes for CASSLGGLRNTEAFF.